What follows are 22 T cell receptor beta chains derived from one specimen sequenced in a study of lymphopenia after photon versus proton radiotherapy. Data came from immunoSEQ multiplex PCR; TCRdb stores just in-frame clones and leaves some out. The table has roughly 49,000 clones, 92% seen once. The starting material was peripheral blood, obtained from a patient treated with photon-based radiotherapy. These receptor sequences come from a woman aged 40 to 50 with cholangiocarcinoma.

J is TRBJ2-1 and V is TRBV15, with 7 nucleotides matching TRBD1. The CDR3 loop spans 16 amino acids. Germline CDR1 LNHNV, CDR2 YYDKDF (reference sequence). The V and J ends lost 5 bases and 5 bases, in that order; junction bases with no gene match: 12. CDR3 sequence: CATSDEGAKTHNEQFF. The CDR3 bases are TGTGCCACCAGCGATGAGGGGGCGAAGACCCACAATGAGCAGTTCTTC.

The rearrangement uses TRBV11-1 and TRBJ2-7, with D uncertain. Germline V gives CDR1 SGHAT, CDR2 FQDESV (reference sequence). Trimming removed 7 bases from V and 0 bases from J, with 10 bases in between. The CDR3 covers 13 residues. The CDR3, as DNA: TGTGCCAGCACCCAGCTTAGCTCCTACGAGCAGTACTTC. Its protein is CASTQLSSYEQYF.

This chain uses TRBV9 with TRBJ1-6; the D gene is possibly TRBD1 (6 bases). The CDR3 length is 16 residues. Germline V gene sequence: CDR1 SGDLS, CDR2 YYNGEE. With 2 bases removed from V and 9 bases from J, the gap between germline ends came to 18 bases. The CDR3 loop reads CASSVSNTGLGSPLHF. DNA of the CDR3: TGTGCCAGCAGCGTGTCCAACACAGGGTTGGGTTCACCCCTCCACTTT.

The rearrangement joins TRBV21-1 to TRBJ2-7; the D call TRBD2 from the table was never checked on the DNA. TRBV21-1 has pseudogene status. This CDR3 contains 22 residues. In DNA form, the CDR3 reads TGTGCCAGCAGCAAAGTGGGCAGGAAACCTAGCGGGACCCGATATTTATACTACGAGCAGTACTTC. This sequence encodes CASSKVGRKPSGTRYLYYEQYF.

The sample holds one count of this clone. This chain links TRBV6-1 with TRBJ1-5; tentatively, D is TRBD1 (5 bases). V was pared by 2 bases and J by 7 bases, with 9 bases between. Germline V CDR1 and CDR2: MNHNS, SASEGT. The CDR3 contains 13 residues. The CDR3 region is CASSEQGSQPQHF. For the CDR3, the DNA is TGTGCCAGCAGTGAACAGGGTTCCCAGCCCCAGCATTTT.

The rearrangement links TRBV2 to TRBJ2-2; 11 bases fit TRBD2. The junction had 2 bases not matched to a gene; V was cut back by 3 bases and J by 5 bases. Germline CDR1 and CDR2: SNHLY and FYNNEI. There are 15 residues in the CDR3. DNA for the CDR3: TGTGCCAGCAGTGAGCGACTAGCGGGGACCGGGGAGCTGTTTTTT. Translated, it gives CASSERLAGTGELFF. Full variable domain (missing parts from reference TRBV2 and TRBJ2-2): EPEVTQTPSHQVTQMGQEVILRCVPISNHLYFYWYRQILGQKVEFLVSFYNNEISEKSEIFDDQFSVERPDGSNFTLKIRSTKLEDSAMYFCASSERLAGTGELFFGEGSRLTVL.

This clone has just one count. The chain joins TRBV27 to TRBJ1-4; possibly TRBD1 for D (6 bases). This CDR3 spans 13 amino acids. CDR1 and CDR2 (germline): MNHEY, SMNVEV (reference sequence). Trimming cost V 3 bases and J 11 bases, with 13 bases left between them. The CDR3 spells CASSLTGARKLFF. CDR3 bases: TGTGCCAGCAGTTTGACGGGGGCTAGGAAACTGTTTTTT.

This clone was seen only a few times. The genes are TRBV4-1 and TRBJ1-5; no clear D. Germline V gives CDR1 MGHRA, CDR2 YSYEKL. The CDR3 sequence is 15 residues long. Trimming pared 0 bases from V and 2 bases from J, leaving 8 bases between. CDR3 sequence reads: CASSQERAGNQPQHF. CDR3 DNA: TGCGCCAGCAGCCAAGAAAGGGCAGGCAATCAGCCCCAGCATTTT.

CDR3 loop: CASSPAGVYNEQFF. DNA for the CDR3: TGTGCCAGCAGCCCCGCGGGAGTCTACAATGAGCAGTTCTTC. The J gene is TRBJ2-1, the V gene TRBV11-2; 7 bases align to TRBD2. This CDR3 is 14 amino acids long. The ends lost 5 bases at V and 3 bases at J; junction bases unmatched: 4. The V gene's germline CDR1 is SGHAT and CDR2 FQNNGV.

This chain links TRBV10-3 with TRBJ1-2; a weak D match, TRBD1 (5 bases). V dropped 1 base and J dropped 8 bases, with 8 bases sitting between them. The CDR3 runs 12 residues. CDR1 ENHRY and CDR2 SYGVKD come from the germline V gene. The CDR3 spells CAISELGGGYTF. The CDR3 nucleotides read TGTGCCATCAGTGAGTTGGGGGGAGGCTACACCTTC.

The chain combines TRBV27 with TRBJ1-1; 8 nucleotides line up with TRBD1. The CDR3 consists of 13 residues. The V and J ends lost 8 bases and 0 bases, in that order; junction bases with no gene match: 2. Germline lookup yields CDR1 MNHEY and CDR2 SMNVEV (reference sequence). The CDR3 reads CASGQGLNTEAFF. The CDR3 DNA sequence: TGTGCCAGCGGACAGGGTTTGAACACTGAAGCTTTCTTT.

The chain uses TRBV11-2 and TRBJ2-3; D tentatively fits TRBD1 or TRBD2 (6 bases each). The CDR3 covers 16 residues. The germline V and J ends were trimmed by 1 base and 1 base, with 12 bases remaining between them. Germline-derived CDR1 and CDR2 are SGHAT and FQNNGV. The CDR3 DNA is TGTGCCAGCAGCTTAGGGGGGGCGCGGGGCACAGATACGCAGTATTTT. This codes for CASSLGGARGTDTQYF.

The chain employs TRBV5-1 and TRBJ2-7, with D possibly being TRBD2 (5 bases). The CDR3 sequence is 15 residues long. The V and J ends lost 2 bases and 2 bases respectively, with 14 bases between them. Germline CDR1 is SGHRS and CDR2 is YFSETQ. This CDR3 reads CASSLLASGTYEQYF. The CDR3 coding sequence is TGCGCCAGCAGCTTACTTGCCTCCGGGACCTACGAGCAGTACTTC.

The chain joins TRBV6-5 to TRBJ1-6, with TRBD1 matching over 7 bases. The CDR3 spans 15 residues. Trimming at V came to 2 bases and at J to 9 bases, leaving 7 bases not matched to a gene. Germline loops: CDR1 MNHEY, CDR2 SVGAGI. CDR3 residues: CASSYDRAAGSPLHF. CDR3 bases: TGTGCCAGCAGTTACGACAGGGCGGCGGGTTCACCCCTCCACTTT.

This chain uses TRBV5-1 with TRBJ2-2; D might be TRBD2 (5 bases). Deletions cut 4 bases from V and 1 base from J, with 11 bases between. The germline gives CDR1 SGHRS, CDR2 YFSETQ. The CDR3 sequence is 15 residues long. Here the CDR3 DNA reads TGCGCCAGCAGCCCTCTAGGGAGGAACACCGGGGAGCTGTTTTTT. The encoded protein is CASSPLGRNTGELFF.

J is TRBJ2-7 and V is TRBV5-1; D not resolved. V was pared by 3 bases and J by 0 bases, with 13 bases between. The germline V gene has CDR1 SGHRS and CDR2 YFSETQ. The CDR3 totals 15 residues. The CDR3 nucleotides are TGCGCCAGCAGCTCTGGTATCGACCGCTCCTACGAGCAGTACTTC. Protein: CASSSGIDRSYEQYF.

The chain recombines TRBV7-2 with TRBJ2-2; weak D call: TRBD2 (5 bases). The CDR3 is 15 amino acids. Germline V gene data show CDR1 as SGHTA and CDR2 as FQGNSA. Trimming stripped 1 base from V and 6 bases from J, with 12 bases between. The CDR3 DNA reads TGTGCCAGCAGCTTAGGGGGAGTATGGGCCGGGGAGCTGTTTTTT. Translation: CASSLGGVWAGELFF.

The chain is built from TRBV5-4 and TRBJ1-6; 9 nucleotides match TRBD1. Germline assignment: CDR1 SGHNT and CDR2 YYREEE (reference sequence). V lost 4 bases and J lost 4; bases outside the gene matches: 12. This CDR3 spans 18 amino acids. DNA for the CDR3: TGTGCCAGCAGCGCCGGGACAGGGAGGGATTATTATAATTCACCCCTCCACTTT. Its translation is CASSAGTGRDYYNSPLHF.

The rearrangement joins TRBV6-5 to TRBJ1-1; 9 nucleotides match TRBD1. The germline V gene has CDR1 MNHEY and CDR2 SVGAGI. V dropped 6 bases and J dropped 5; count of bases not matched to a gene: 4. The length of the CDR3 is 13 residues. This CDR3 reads CASRQGARTEAFF. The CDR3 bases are TGTGCCAGCAGACAGGGGGCACGGACTGAAGCTTTCTTT.

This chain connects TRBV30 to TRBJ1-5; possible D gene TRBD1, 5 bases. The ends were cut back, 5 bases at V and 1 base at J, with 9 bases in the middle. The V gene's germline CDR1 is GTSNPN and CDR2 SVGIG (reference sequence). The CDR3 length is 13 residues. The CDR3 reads CAWGEGSNQPQHF. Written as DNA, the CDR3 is TGTGCCTGGGGTGAGGGGAGCAATCAGCCCCAGCATTTT.

CDR3: CASSGRDQEAPGANVLTF. The DNA of the CDR3 is TGCGCCAGCAGCGGCCGGGACCAAGAGGCCCCTGGGGCCAACGTCCTGACTTTC. This rearrangement joins TRBV5-1 to TRBJ2-6; D could derive from TRBD1 or TRBD2 (5 bases each). Trimming pared 4 bases from V and 2 bases from J, leaving 19 bases between. This CDR3 has 18 amino acids. Germline values: CDR1 SGHRS, CDR2 YFSETQ.

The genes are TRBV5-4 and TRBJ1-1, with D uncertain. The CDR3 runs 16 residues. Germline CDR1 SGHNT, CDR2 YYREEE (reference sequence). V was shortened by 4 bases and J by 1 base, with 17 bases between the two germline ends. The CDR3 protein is CASSQDPQSRNTEAFF. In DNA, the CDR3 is TGTGCCAGCAGCCAAGATCCCCAATCTCGGAACACTGAAGCTTTCTTT.